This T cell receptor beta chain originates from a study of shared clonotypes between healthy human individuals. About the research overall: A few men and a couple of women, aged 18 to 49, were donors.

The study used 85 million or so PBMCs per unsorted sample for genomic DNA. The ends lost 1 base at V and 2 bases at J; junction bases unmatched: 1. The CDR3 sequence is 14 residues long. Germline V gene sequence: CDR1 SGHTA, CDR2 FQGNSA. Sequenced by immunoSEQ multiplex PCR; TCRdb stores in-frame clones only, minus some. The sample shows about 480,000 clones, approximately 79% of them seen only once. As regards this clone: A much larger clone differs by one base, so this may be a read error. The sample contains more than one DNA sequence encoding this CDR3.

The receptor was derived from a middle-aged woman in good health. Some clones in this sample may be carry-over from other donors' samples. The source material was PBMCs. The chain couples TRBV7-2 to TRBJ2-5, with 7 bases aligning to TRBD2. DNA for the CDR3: TGTGCCAGCAGCTTAGGCGGGAGTCAAGAGACCCAGTACTTC. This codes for CASSLGGSQETQYF.